Given below is one T cell receptor beta chain in context. With 7 bases clipped from V and 6 bases from J, the junction kept 7 bases outside the gene matches. CDR3 size: 14 residues. CDR1 is MDHEN and CDR2 is SYDVKM in the germline V gene. This record belongs to a study of blood T cell repertoires in COVID-19. In the study overall: Sites across the United States, Italy and Spain contributed samples from acute and convalescent COVID-19. PBMCs, B-cell-depleted T cells, or T cells were the source of the cDNA or gDNA that made up the material.

Profiled with immunoSEQ multiplex PCR; TCRdb holds only in-frame clones, not every one. The data show about 110,000 clones, with about three quarters seen just once and more than 5.5% held by the top ten. The receptor was isolated from a man older than 75 with COVID-19, enrolled during active disease. The gene calls are TRBV28 and TRBJ2-3, with 10 bases lining up with TRBD1. The sample consisted of peripheral blood. This CDR3 is CASTSGQGGDTQYF. CDR3 coding DNA: TGTGCCAGCACTTCCGGACAGGGGGGGGATACGCAGTATTTT.